This T cell receptor (beta chain) derives from a study of CXCR3-negative and CXCR3-positive naive CD8 T cells. The CDR3 has 14 residues. Germline CDR1 SGHRS, CDR2 YFSETQ. Libraries were UMI-labeled 5' RACE TRB cDNA. No DNA is given; TCRdb re-called the 5' RACE reads and lists each CDR3 protein once. This repertoire includes 100,000 to 150,000 distinct CDR3 sequences. The authors gated naive CD8+ T cells as CD45RO-CCR7+CD27+CD95-. V and J are TRBV5-1 and TRBJ2-2; lacking DNA, the TRBD1 call made by TCRdb goes unchecked. This receptor was obtained from a human donor in good health. Some clones in this sample may be carry-over from other donors' samples. Sequences were obtained from naive CXCR3- CD8+ T cells from blood. As to subset: CD45RO-CCR7+CD27+CD95- naive CD8+ T cells lacking CXCR3 (TNR3-). The CDR3 loop reads CASSHRGGAGELFF. The whole variable domain, filled in from reference TRBV5-1 and TRBJ2-2, reads KAGVTQTPRYLIKTRGQQVTLSCSPISGHRSVSWYQQTPGQGLQFLFEYFSETQRNKGNFPGRFSGRQFSNSRSEMNVSTLELGDSALYLCASSHRGGAGELFFGEGSRLTVL.